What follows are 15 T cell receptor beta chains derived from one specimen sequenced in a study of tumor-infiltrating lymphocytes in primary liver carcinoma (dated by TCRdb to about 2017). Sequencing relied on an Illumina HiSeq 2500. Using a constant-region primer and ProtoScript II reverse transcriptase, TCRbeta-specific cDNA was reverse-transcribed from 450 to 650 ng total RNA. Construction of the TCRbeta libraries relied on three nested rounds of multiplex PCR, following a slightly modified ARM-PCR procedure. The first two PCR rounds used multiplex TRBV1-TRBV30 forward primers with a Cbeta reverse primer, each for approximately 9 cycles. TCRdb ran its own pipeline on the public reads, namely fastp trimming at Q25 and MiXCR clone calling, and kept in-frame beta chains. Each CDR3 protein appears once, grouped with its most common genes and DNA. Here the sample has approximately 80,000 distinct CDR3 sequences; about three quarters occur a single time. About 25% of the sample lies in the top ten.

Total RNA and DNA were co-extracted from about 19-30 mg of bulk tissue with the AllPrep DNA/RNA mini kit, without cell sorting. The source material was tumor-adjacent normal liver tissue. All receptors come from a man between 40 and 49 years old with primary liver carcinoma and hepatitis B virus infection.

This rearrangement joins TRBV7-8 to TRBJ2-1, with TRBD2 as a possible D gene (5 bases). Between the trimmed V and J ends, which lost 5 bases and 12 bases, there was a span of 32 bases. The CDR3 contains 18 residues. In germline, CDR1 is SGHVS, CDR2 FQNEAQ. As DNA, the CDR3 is TGTGCCAGCAGCCCGCTTGGAGGCTCAGCGGTCTCCAACAATAGGCAGTTCTTC. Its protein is CASSPLGGSAVSNNRQFF.

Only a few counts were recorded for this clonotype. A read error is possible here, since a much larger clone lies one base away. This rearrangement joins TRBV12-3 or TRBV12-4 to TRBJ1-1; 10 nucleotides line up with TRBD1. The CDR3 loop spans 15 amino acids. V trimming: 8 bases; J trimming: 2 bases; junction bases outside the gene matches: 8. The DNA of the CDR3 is TGTGCCAGCCGACGAGGGACAGGGGAAAACACTGAAGCTTTCTTT. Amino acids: CASRRGTGENTEAFF.

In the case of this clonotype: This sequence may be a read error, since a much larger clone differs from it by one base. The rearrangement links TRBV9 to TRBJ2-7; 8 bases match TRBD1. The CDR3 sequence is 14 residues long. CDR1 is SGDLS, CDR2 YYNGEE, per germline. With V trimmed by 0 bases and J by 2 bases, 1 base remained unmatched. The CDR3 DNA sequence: TGTGCCAGCAGCGTAGAACAGGGGGCCTACGAGCAGTACTTC. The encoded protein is CASSVEQGAYEQYF.

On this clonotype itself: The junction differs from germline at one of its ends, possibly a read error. CDR3 nucleotide sequence: TGTGCCAGCAGTCCGGGAGAGGGAACAGGGGTGGCTAATGAGCACTTCTTC. This codes for CASSPGEGTGVANEHFF. This sequence joins TRBV6-2 or TRBV6-3 and TRBJ2-1; tentatively, D is TRBD1 (7 bases). The germline CDR1 and CDR2 sequences are MNHEY and SVGEGT. The CDR3 runs to 17 residues.

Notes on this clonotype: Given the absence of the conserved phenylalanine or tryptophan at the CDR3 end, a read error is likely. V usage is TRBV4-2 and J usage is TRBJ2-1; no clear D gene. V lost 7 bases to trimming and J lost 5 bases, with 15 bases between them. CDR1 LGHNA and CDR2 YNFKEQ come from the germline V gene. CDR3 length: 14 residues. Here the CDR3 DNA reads TGTGCCAGCAACCTAGGGCACGGCGACAATGAGCAGTTCTCC. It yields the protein CASNLGHGDNEQFS.

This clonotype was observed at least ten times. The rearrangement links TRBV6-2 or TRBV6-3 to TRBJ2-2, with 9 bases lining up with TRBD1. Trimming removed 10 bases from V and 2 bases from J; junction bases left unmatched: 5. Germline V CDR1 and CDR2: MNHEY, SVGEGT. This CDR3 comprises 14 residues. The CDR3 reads CATNRGQNTGELFF. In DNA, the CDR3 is TGTGCCACCAACAGGGGGCAAAACACCGGGGAGCTGTTTTTT.

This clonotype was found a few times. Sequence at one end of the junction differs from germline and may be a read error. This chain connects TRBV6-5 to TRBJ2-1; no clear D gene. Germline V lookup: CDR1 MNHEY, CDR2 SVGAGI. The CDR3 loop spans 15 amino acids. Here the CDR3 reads CASTYSTGGHNEQFF. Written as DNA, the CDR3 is TGTGCCAGCACTTACTCGACTGGCGGTCACAATGAGCAGTTCTTC.

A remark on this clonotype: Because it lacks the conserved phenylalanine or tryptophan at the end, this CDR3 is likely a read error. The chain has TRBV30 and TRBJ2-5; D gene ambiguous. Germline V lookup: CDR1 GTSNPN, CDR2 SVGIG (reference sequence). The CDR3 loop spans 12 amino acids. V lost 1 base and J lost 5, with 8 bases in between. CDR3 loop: CAWSEMRETQYS. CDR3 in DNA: TGTGCCTGGAGTGAAATGAGGGAGACCCAGTACTCC.

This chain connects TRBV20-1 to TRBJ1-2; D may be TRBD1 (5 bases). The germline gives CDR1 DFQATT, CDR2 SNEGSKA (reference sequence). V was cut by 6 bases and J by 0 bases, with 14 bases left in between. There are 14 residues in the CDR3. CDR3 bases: TGCAGTGCCCCAGACAGTTTAGCTAACTATGGCTACACCTTC. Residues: CSAPDSLANYGYTF.

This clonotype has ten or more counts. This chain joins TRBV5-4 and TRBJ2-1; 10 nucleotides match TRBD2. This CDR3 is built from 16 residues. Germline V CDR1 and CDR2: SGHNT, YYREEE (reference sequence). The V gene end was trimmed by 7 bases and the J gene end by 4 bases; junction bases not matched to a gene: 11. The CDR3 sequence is CASAMASGRGYNEQFF. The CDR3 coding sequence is TGTGCCAGCGCCATGGCGAGCGGGAGGGGTTACAATGAGCAGTTCTTC.

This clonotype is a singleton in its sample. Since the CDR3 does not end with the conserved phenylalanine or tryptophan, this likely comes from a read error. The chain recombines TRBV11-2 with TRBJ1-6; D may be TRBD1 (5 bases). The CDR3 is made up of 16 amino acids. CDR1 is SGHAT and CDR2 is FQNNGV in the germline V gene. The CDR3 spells CASSLWDDGYNSPLHC. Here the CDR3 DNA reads TGTGCCAGCAGCTTATGGGACGACGGTTATAATTCACCGCTCCACTGT.

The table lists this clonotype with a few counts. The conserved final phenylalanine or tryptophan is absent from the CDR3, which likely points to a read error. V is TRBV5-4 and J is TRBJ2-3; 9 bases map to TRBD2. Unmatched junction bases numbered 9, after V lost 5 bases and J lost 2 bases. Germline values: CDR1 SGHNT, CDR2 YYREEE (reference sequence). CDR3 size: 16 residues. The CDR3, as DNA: TGTGCCAGCAGTTTGCTCGCGGGAGGGCCCACAGATACGCAGTATCTT. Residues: CASSLLAGGPTDTQYL.

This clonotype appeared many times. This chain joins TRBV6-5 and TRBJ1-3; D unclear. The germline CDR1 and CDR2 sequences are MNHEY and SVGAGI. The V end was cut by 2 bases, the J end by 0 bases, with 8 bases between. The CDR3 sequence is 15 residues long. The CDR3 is CASSYGRASGNTIYF. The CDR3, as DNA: TGTGCCAGCAGTTACGGACGGGCCTCTGGAAACACCATATATTTT.

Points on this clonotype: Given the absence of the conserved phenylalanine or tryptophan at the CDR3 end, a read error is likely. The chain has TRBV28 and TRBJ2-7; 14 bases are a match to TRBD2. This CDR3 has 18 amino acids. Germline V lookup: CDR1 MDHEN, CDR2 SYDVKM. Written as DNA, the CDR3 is TGTTCCAGCAGTTTATTCTTGGGACTAGCGGGAGAAACCTACGAGCAGTACATC. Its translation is CSSSLFLGLAGETYEQYI.

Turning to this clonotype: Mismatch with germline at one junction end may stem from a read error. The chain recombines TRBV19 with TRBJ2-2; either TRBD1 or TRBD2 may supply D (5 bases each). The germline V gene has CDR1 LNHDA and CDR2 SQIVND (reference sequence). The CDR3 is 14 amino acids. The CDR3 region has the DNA TGTTCCAGTAGGGACGGAACGAACACCGGGGAGCTGTTTTTT. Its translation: CSSRDGTNTGELFF. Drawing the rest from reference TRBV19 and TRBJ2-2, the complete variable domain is DGGITQSPKYLFRKEGQNVTLSCEQNLNHDAMYWYRQDPGQGLRLIYYSQIVNDFQKGDIAEGYSVSREKKESFPLTVTSAQKNPTAFYLCSSRDGTNTGELFFGEGSRLTVL.